The clone carrying this TCR beta chain was counted many times. The CDR3 extends over 14 amino acids. V was clipped by 5 bases and J by 7 bases; unmatched bases: 4. These data come from a study of early T cells in non-severe SARS-CoV-2 infection. At the level of the study: It was bulk RNA from unsorted whole blood that was sequenced, and the chains were unpaired.

TCRdb called the 5' RACE reads again in MiXCR, with one record for every CDR3 protein. Here the sample spans about 81,000 distinct CDR3 sequences, roughly 13% being singletons. The origin of this receptor is an adult who was a healthcare worker with PCR-confirmed SARS-CoV-2 infection or an uninfected control (not recorded which). Sequenced sample: whole blood. The chain recombines TRBV12-3 or TRBV12-4 with TRBJ2-3, with 12 bases that match TRBD2. CDR3 sequence (DNA): TGTGCCAGCAGTCCTAGCGGGGGGGAGTATACGCAGTATTTT. Translated: CASSPSGGEYTQYF.